This T cell receptor beta chain was sequenced in a study of immune evolution from preneoplasia to lung adenocarcinoma. V was pared by 6 bases and J by 4 bases, with 10 bases of the junction left unmatched. Germline CDR1 reads SQVTM; CDR2 reads ANQGSEA. The CDR3 loop spans 15 amino acids. This table comes from immunoSEQ multiplex PCR, and its TCRdb copy is limited to in-frame clones, with some not included. The sample shows 1,800 or so clones, 82% of them seen only once. Study-level results: Normal lung had highest clonality; later lesions appeared denser, more diverse. From normal lung to invasive adenocarcinoma, top clone frequencies appeared to decrease.

About this clone: No antigen is known for it.

This clonotype originated in a person aged 45-65 years with lung adenocarcinoma. V usage is TRBV29-1 and J usage is TRBJ1-4; TRBD1 agrees at 8 bases. Sequenced input: FFPE invasive lung adenocarcinoma tissue. This chain's CDR3 is CSVKKGQGHNEKLFF. The CDR3 nucleotides read TGCAGCGTCAAGAAAGGACAGGGCCATAATGAAAAACTGTTTTTT.